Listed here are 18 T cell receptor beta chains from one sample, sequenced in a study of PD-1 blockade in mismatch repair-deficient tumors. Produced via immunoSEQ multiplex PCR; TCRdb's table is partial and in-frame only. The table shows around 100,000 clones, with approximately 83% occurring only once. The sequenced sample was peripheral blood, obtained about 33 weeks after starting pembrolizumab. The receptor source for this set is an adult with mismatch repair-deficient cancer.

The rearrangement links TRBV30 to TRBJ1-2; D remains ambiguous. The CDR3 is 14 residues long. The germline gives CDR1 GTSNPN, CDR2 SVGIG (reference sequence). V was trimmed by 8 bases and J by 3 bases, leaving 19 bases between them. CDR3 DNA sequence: TGTGCCCTGGAACTACCTCACCGGGACTATGGCTACACCTTC. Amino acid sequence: CALELPHRDYGYTF.

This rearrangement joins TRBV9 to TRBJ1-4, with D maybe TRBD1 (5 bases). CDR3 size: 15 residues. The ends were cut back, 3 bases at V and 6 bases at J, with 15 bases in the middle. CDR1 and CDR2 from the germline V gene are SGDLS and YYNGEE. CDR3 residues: CASSGTGGDYEKLFF. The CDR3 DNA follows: TGTGCCAGCAGCGGAACAGGCGGTGATTATGAAAAACTGTTTTTT.

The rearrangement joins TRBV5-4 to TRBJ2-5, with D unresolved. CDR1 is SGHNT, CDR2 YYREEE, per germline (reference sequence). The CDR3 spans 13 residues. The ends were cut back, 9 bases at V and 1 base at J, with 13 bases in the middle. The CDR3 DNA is TGTGCCACCAAGGACGGTGGCCAAGAGACCCAGTACTTC. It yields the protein CATKDGGQETQYF.

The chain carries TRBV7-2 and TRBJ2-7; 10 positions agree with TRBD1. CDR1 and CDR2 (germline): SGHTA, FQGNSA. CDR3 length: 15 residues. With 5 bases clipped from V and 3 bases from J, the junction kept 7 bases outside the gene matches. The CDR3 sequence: CASSDRDRGNYEQYF. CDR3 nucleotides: TGTGCCAGCAGCGACCGGGACAGGGGAAACTACGAGCAGTACTTC.

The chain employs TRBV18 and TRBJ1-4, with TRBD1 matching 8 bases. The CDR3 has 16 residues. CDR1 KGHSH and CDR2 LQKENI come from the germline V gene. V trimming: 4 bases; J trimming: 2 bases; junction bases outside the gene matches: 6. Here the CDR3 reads CASSRETGATNEKLFF. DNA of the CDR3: TGTGCCAGCTCACGGGAGACAGGGGCGACTAATGAAAAACTGTTTTTT. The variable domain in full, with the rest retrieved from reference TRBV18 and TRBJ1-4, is NAGVMQNPRHLVRRRGQEARLRCSPMKGHSHVYWYRQLPEEGLKFMVYLQKENIIDESGMPKERFSAEFPKEGPSILRIQQVVRGDSAAYFCASSRETGATNEKLFFGSGTQLSVL.

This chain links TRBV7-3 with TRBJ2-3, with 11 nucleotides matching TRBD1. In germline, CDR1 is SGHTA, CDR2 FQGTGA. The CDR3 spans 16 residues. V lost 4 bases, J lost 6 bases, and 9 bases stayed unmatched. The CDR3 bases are TGTGCCAGCAGCTCCGGACAGGGGGCGATTTCCGATACGCAGTATTTT. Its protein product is CASSSGQGAISDTQYF. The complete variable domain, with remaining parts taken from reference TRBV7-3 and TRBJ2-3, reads GAGVSQTPSNKVTEKGKYVELRCDPISGHTALYWYRQSLGQGPEFLIYFQGTGAADDSGLPNDRFFAVRPEGSVSTLKIQRTERGDSAVYLCASSSGQGAISDTQYFGPGTRLTVL.

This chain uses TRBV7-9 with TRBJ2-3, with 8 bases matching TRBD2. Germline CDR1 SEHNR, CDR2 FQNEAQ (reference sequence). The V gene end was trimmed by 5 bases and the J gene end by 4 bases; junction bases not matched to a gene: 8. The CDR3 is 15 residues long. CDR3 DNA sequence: TGTGCCAGCAGCAACCGGGGACTAGGGGCAGATACGCAGTATTTT. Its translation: CASSNRGLGADTQYF.

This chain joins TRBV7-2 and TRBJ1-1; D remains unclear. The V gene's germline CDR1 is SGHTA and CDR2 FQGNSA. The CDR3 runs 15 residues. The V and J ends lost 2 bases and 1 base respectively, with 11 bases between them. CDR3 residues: CASSLSGRTNTEAFF. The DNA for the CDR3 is TGTGCCAGCAGCTTATCGGGCAGAACGAACACTGAAGCTTTCTTT.

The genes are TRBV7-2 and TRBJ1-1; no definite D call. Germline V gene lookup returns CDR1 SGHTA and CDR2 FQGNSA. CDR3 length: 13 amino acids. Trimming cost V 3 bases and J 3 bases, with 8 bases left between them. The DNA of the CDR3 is TGTGCCAGCAGCTTCCATAGGGACACTGAAGCTTTCTTT. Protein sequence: CASSFHRDTEAFF.

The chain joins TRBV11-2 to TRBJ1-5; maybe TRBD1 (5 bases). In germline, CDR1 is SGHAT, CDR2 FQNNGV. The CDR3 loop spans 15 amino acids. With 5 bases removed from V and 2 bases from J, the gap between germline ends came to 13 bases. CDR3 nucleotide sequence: TGTGCCAGCAGCCCCGGGGCAACTCGCAATCAGCCCCAGCATTTT. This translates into CASSPGATRNQPQHF.

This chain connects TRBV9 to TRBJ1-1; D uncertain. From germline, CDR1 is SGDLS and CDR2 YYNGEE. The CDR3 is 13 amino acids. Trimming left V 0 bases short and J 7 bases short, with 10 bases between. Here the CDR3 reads CASSVGEGGEAFF. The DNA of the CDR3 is TGTGCCAGCAGCGTAGGTGAGGGAGGTGAAGCTTTCTTT.

In nucleotides, the CDR3 is TGTGCCAGCAGCTCGGGGACTAGCAGGAAGGACAATGAGCAGTTCTTC. It is translated as CASSSGTSRKDNEQFF. The chain combines TRBV5-4 with TRBJ2-1; 9 bases are shared with TRBD2. CDR3 length: 16 residues. The germline V gene encodes CDR1 SGHNT and CDR2 YYREEE (reference sequence). V lost 3 bases to trimming and J lost 5 bases; unmatched junction nucleotides: 9.

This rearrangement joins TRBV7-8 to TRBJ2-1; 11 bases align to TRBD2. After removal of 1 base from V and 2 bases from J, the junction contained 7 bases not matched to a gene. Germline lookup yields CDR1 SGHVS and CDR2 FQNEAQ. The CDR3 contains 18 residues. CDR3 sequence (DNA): TGTGCCAGCAGCTTAGGTGTTAGCGGGAGGGGAGCCTACAATGAGCAGTTCTTC. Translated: CASSLGVSGRGAYNEQFF.

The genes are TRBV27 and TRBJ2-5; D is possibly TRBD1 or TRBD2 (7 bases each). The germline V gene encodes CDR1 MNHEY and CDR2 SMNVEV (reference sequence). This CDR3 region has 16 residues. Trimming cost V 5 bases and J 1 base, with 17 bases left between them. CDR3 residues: CASSPGGAPFQETQYF. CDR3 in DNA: TGTGCCAGCAGTCCAGGGGGGGCCCCCTTCCAAGAGACCCAGTACTTC.

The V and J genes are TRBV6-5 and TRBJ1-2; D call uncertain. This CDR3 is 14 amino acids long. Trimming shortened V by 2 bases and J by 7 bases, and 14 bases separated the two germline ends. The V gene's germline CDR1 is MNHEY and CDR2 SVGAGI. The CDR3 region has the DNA TGTGCCAGCAGTTACGAGGTGGGGAAGTTTGGCTACACCTTC. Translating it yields CASSYEVGKFGYTF.

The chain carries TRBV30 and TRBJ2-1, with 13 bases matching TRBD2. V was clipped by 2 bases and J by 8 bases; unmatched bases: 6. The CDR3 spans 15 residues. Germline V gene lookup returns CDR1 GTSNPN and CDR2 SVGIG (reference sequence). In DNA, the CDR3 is TGTGCCTGGAGTATACTAGCGGGAGGGGGCGATGAGCAGTTCTTC. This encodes CAWSILAGGGDEQFF.

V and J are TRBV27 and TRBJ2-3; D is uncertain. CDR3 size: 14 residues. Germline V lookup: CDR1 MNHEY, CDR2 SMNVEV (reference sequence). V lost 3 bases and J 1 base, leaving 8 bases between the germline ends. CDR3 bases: TGTGCCAGCAGTTTCCGACCGGGCACAGATACGCAGTATTTT. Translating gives CASSFRPGTDTQYF.

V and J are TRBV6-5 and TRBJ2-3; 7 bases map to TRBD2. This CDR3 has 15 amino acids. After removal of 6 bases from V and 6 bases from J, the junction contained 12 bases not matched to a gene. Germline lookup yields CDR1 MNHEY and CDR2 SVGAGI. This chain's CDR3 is CASSPGGRGWDTQYF. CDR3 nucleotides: TGTGCCAGCAGCCCCGGAGGGAGGGGCTGGGATACGCAGTATTTT.